One sample yielded the 27 T cell receptor beta chains listed below, sequenced in a study of shared clonotypes between healthy human individuals. This table comes from immunoSEQ multiplex PCR, and its TCRdb copy is limited to in-frame clones, with some not included. The sample has about 2.1 million clones, 85% to 95% seen once; the top ten hold more than 1.5%. Naive CD8 cells lacked CD45RO and underwent positive selection for CCR7, leaving out terminally differentiated effector memory CD45RA+ cells. Sequenced: naive CD8+ T cells from PBMCs. The source is a man between 18 and 35 years old in good health. Some clones in this sample may be carry-over from other donors' samples.

This sequence joins TRBV13 and TRBJ2-7; the match to TRBD2 covers 14 bases. The CDR3 is 18 amino acids. Germline values: CDR1 PRHDT, CDR2 FYEKMQ (reference sequence). J was trimmed by 2 bases and V by 4 bases; bases with no gene match: 10. The CDR3 sequence is CASSSRPGLAGATYEQYF. CDR3 DNA: TGTGCCAGCAGCTCGAGGCCGGGACTAGCGGGAGCGACCTACGAGCAGTACTTC.

The chain carries TRBV4-1 and TRBJ2-5; D remains ambiguous. This CDR3 is 13 amino acids long. The V gene lost 0 bases and the J gene lost 7 bases, with 9 bases spanning the gap. Germline values: CDR1 MGHRA, CDR2 YSYEKL. CDR3 bases: TGCGCCAGCAGCCAAGATTTGGAGCCGACCCAGTACTTC. Encoded protein: CASSQDLEPTQYF.

The rearrangement uses TRBV28 and TRBJ1-4, with 10 bases matching TRBD1. CDR1 is MDHEN, CDR2 SYDVKM, per germline. Germline trimming cut 5 bases from V and 0 bases from J; bases unmatched to any gene: 6. The CDR3 contains 17 residues. In nucleotides, the CDR3 is TGTGCCAGCAGTCCGGGACAGGGGTTTTCAACTAATGAAAAACTGTTTTTT. This translates into CASSPGQGFSTNEKLFF.

This chain joins TRBV4-2 and TRBJ2-1, with D possibly matching TRBD1 (6 bases). Trimming left V 3 bases short and J 8 bases short, with 14 bases between. The germline V gene has CDR1 LGHNA and CDR2 YNFKEQ. The CDR3 is 14 residues long. The CDR3 DNA is TGTGCCAGCAGCCAGGGGGCGGTACGGGATGAGCAGTTCTTC. Residues: CASSQGAVRDEQFF.

V usage is TRBV7-6 and J usage is TRBJ1-1, with 10 bases aligning to TRBD1. CDR1 is SGHVS, CDR2 FNYEAQ, per germline. This CDR3 contains 15 residues. The V and J ends lost 4 bases and 5 bases, in that order; junction bases with no gene match: 7. DNA of the CDR3: TGTGCCAGCAGCTCCGGGACAGGGGTTTATACTGAAGCTTTCTTT. Its translation: CASSSGTGVYTEAFF.

The V and J genes are TRBV6-4 and TRBJ2-1, with D hard to call. This CDR3 has 13 residues. V was pared by 2 bases and J by 4 bases, with 6 bases between. Germline V gene sequence: CDR1 MRHNA, CDR2 SNTAGT. In DNA, the CDR3 is TGTGCCAGCAGTGACAACGTATACAATGAGCAGTTCTTC. Protein: CASSDNVYNEQFF.

V and J are TRBV19 and TRBJ2-7; D may correspond to TRBD1 or TRBD2 (6 bases each). CDR1 and CDR2 (germline): LNHDA, SQIVND (reference sequence). Trimming removed 7 bases from V and 2 bases from J, with 18 bases in between. The CDR3 length is 15 residues. The CDR3 is CASTPQGGTPYEQYF. The CDR3 DNA follows: TGTGCCAGTACCCCTCAAGGGGGGACACCCTACGAGCAGTACTTC.

This chain joins TRBV7-9 and TRBJ2-3, with D possibly matching TRBD2 (6 bases). The CDR3 runs to 16 residues. Trimming shortened V by 2 bases and J by 2 bases, and 14 bases separated the two germline ends. Germline CDR1 is SEHNR and CDR2 is FQNEAQ (reference sequence). The CDR3 is CASSLPRAGPTDTQYF. The CDR3 coding sequence is TGTGCCAGCAGCTTACCCAGGGCGGGACCCACAGATACGCAGTATTTT.

CDR3 in DNA: TGTGCCAGTAGTATACGGGGAAAAACCAATCAGCCCCAGCATTTT. Its translation is CASSIRGKTNQPQHF. This chain links TRBV19 with TRBJ1-5; D not certain. Germline loops: CDR1 LNHDA, CDR2 SQIVND (reference sequence). Trimming took off 2 bases at V and 3 bases at J, with 11 bases between the two ends. The CDR3 covers 15 residues.

This clone was seen just once. Other nucleotide sequences in the sample specify the same CDR3. The chain uses TRBV7-9 and TRBJ2-5; no clear D. Germline V CDR1 and CDR2: SEHNR, FQNEAQ (reference sequence). Trimming took 5 bases from V and 0 from J, leaving 4 bases between them. The CDR3 contains 12 residues. The CDR3: CASSRDQETQYF. Written as DNA, the CDR3 is TGTGCCAGCAGCAGAGACCAAGAGACCCAGTACTTC. Full variable domain (remainder filled in from reference TRBV7-9 and TRBJ2-5): DTGVSQNPRHKITKRGQNVTFRCDPISEHNRLYWYRQTLGQGPEFLTYFQNEAQLEKSRLLSDRFSAERPKGSFSTLEIQRTEQGDSAMYLCASSRDQETQYFGPGTRLLVL.

The CDR3 DNA reads TGTGCCAGCAGCGAGGGACGGCATGACACTGAAGCTTTCTTT. This sequence encodes CASSEGRHDTEAFF. The J gene is TRBJ1-1, the V gene TRBV7-6, with D maybe TRBD1 (5 bases). The CDR3 runs to 14 residues. CDR1 SGHVS and CDR2 FNYEAQ come from the germline V gene. Trimming stripped 5 bases from V and 3 bases from J, with 13 bases between.

This clone was observed a single time. CDR3 DNA: TGTGCCAGCAGGCTCAGCGCCATGAACACTGAAGCTTTCTTT. Translation: CASRLSAMNTEAFF. J is TRBJ1-1 and V is TRBV6-5; D uncertain. CDR1 MNHEY and CDR2 SVGAGI come from the germline V gene. V was trimmed by 6 bases and J by 0 bases, leaving 11 bases between them. This CDR3 has 14 amino acids.

The J gene is TRBJ2-3, the V gene TRBV9; D remains ambiguous. V lost 7 bases and J 3 bases, leaving 12 bases between the germline ends. The germline gives CDR1 SGDLS, CDR2 YYNGEE. The CDR3 covers 13 residues. In DNA form, the CDR3 reads TGTGCCAGCCGACCGGTCGGAACAGATACGCAGTATTTT. Translation gives CASRPVGTDTQYF.

This clone was detected once. The chain carries TRBV18 and TRBJ2-3; D not certain. Germline CDR1 reads KGHSH; CDR2 reads LQKENI. The CDR3 is 18 amino acids. V gave up 5 bases and J gave up 1 base, with 22 bases separating them. The chain's CDR3 is CASSSRTITAQRTDTQYF. CDR3 DNA: TGTGCCAGCTCAAGCCGGACCATAACAGCCCAACGCACAGATACGCAGTATTTT.

The chain combines TRBV28 with TRBJ1-4, with D perhaps TRBD1 (5 bases). Germline V gene lookup returns CDR1 MDHEN and CDR2 SYDVKM. The length of the CDR3 is 15 residues. V was pared by 0 bases and J by 8 bases, with 13 bases between. The CDR3 bases are TGTGCCAGCAGTTTATGGGGCAGGGAGGACGAAAAACTGTTTTTT. This gives the protein CASSLWGREDEKLFF. Full variable domain (missing parts from reference TRBV28 and TRBJ1-4): DVKVTQSSRYLVKRTGEKVFLECVQDMDHENMFWYRQDPGLGLRLIYFSYDVKMKEKGDIPEGYSVSREKKERFSLILESASTNQTSMYLCASSLWGREDEKLFFGSGTQLSVL.

This chain joins TRBV2 and TRBJ2-2, with TRBD2 matching 13 bases. This CDR3 has 18 amino acids. With 4 bases clipped from V and 5 bases from J, the junction kept 10 bases outside the gene matches. Germline V CDR1 and CDR2: SNHLY, FYNNEI. CDR3 nucleotide sequence: TGTGCCAGCAGTGGCCCCCCAATGACTAGCGGGAGGACCGGGGAGCTGTTTTTT. Its translation: CASSGPPMTSGRTGELFF.

The genes are TRBV6-5 and TRBJ2-7; D remains ambiguous. The CDR3 sequence is 13 residues long. Germline V CDR1 and CDR2: MNHEY, SVGAGI. The V end lost 0 bases, the J end lost 6 bases, and 9 bases lay between the germline ends. CDR3 coding DNA: TGTGCCAGCAGTTACTCGAGTTTGGGCGAGCAGTACTTC. This translates into CASSYSSLGEQYF.

This clone appeared once. The chain has TRBV7-8 and TRBJ1-4; D is unclear. Germline lookup yields CDR1 SGHVS and CDR2 FQNEAQ. V shed 3 bases and J shed 7 bases, with 12 bases lying between them. This CDR3 has 14 residues. The CDR3 loop reads CASSFLARSEKLFF. As DNA, the CDR3 is TGTGCCAGCAGCTTTTTAGCCAGGAGTGAAAAACTGTTTTTT.

The CDR3 here is CSVATGESNQPQHF. The CDR3 DNA reads as TGCAGCGTGGCAACAGGGGAGAGCAATCAGCCCCAGCATTTT. The chain recombines TRBV29-1 with TRBJ1-5; 7 positions agree with TRBD1. CDR3 length: 14 amino acids. Looked up from germline, CDR1 is SQVTM and CDR2 is ANQGSEA. V shed 6 bases and J 1 base; nucleotides not matched to a gene: 6.

V gene TRBV25-1 combines with J gene TRBJ2-5; the match to TRBD2 covers 8 bases. The J call is doubtful: the DNA matches TRBJ2-7 better. CDR3 length: 14 amino acids. In germline, CDR1 is MGHDK, CDR2 SYGVNS. This CDR3 is CASTSRGGYYEQYF. The CDR3 DNA sequence: TGTGCCAGCACCTCCCGGGGGGGGTACTACGAGCAGTACTTC.

This clone was detected once. This chain connects TRBV27 to TRBJ1-1; D gene unclear. The germline V gene has CDR1 MNHEY and CDR2 SMNVEV (reference sequence). Trimming pared 6 bases from V and 3 bases from J, leaving 17 bases between. The CDR3 runs to 15 residues. CDR3 protein: CASSPIGGFYTEAFF. DNA for the CDR3: TGTGCCAGCAGCCCTATAGGCGGTTTTTACACTGAAGCTTTCTTT.

The chain couples TRBV29-1 to TRBJ1-5; D uncertain. The germline V gene has CDR1 SQVTM and CDR2 ANQGSEA. Between the trimmed V and J ends, which lost 5 bases and 0 bases, there was a span of 5 bases. The CDR3 covers 12 residues. CDR3 residues: CSVQDSNQPQHF. CDR3 sequence (DNA): TGCAGCGTTCAGGATAGCAATCAGCCCCAGCATTTT.

Details on this clone: Other DNA sequences in this specimen translate into the identical CDR3. This chain links TRBV27 with TRBJ1-5; tentative D call: TRBD1 (6 bases). V lost 3 bases, J lost 0 bases, and 6 bases lay in between. The CDR3 consists of 14 residues. Germline values: CDR1 MNHEY, CDR2 SMNVEV (reference sequence). DNA for the CDR3: TGTGCCAGCAGTTTGACAGGTAGCAATCAGCCCCAGCATTTT. Translation gives CASSLTGSNQPQHF.

This clone was picked up one time. Other DNA sequences of this sample code for an identical CDR3. The chain couples TRBV27 to TRBJ2-1; tentatively, D is TRBD2 (6 bases). Trimming removed 1 base from V and 5 bases from J, with 6 bases in between. Germline CDR1 MNHEY, CDR2 SMNVEV (reference sequence). This CDR3 has 13 amino acids. The CDR3 sequence is CASSLLADNEQFF. The CDR3 nucleotides are TGTGCCAGCAGTTTATTAGCGGACAATGAGCAGTTCTTC.

This sequence joins TRBV6-1 and TRBJ2-7; 8 bases line up with TRBD1. V was clipped by 8 bases and J by 6 bases; unmatched bases: 6. Germline lookup yields CDR1 MNHNS and CDR2 SASEGT. CDR3 length equals 12 residues. CDR3 in amino acids: CASLGQGFEQYF. DNA of the CDR3: TGTGCCAGCCTTGGACAGGGTTTCGAGCAGTACTTC.

As for this clone: The junction and the germline gene differ at one end; a read error may be behind it. V usage is TRBV23-1 and J usage is TRBJ2-4; D perhaps matches TRBD2 (7 bases). TRBV23-1 is filed as an ORF, its function uncertain. There are 16 residues in the CDR3. The CDR3 DNA reads as TGCGCCAGCATTCAAAGGGGGGGCGAGGGCAAAAACATTCAGTACTTC. This encodes CASIQRGGEGKNIQYF.

This clone appeared once. The V call is TRBV4-2, the J call TRBJ2-2; 7 nucleotides align to TRBD1. The length of the CDR3 is 16 residues. Trimming took 0 bases from V and 6 from J; bases not matched to a gene: 7. Germline lookup yields CDR1 LGHNA and CDR2 YNFKEQ. The CDR3 nucleotides are TGTGCCAGCAGCCAAGAAAAAGGGGGCAGAGCCGGGGAGCTGTTTTTT. Protein product: CASSQEKGGRAGELFF.